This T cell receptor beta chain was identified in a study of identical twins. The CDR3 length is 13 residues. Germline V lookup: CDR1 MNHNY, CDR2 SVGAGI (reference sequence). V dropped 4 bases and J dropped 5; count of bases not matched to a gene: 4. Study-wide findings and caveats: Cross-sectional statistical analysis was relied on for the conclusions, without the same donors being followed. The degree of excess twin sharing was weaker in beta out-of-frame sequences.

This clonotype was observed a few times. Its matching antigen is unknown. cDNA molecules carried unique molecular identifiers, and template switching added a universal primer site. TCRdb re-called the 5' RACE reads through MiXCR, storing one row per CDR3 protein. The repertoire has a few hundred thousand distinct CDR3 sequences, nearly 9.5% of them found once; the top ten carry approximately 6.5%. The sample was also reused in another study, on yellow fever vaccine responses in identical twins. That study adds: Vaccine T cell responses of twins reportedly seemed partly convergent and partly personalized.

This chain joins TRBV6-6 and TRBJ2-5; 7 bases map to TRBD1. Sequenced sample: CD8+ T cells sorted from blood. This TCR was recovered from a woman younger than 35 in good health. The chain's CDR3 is CASSFTGVETQYF. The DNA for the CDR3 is TGTGCCAGCAGTTTCACAGGGGTTGAGACCCAGTACTTC.